This T cell receptor beta chain originates from a study of blood T cell repertoires in COVID-19. As for the study in general: Sites across the United States, Italy and Spain contributed samples from acute and convalescent COVID-19. Sample material is recorded as cDNA or gDNA derived from T cells, B-cell-depleted T cells, or PBMCs.

As originally analysed: The assay estimated nucleated cells by amplifying reference gene primers. The table came from immunoSEQ multiplex PCR; TCRdb's copy has only in-frame clones and leaves some out. V, J and clone size were drawn from that table, and D and trimming were deduced from the DNA. Found here are about 170,000 clones, roughly 80% of them singletons; the top ten hold around 8.4%. One Seattle source followed patients from active infection through their disease course. The CDR3 length is 13 residues. Trimming pared 6 bases from V and 4 bases from J, leaving 12 bases between. Germline V CDR1 and CDR2: MNHEY, SVGAGI.

The sequencing sample was made of peripheral blood. The chain employs TRBV6-5 and TRBJ1-2; possible D gene TRBD1, 5 bases. The source of this sequence is a woman aged 80 or over with COVID-19, enrolled during active disease. This chain's CDR3 is CASRSGGTYGYTF. The CDR3 nucleotides read TGTGCCAGCAGAAGCGGGGGTACCTATGGCTACACCTTC.